This T cell receptor (beta chain) comes out of a study of blood T cell repertoires in COVID-19. Study background: The United States, Italy and Spain provided the acute and convalescent COVID-19 samples. The analysed material was cDNA or gDNA that came from T cells, B-cell-depleted T cells, or PBMCs.

This clone was observed a handful of times. Per the original data handling: Researchers report that nucleated cell counts were estimated from reference gene primer amplification. TCRdb's table, derived via immunoSEQ multiplex PCR, lists solely in-frame clones and lacks some. From that table come the V and J calls and clone size; the DNA was used to work out D and trimming. The data hold about 110,000 clones, with about 91% observed a single time. The V and J ends lost 4 bases and 3 bases, in that order; junction bases with no gene match: 7. The CDR3 runs 15 residues. The germline V gene encodes CDR1 SGDLS and CDR2 YYNGEE.

What was sequenced was peripheral blood. The clonotype originates from a man aged 45-60 years with active or convalescent COVID-19. This sequence joins TRBV9 and TRBJ2-3, with TRBD2 identical over 8 bases. For the CDR3, the DNA is TGTGCCAGCAGCTCCGCGGGAGGTTGGACAGATACGCAGTATTTT. It yields the protein CASSSAGGWTDTQYF.